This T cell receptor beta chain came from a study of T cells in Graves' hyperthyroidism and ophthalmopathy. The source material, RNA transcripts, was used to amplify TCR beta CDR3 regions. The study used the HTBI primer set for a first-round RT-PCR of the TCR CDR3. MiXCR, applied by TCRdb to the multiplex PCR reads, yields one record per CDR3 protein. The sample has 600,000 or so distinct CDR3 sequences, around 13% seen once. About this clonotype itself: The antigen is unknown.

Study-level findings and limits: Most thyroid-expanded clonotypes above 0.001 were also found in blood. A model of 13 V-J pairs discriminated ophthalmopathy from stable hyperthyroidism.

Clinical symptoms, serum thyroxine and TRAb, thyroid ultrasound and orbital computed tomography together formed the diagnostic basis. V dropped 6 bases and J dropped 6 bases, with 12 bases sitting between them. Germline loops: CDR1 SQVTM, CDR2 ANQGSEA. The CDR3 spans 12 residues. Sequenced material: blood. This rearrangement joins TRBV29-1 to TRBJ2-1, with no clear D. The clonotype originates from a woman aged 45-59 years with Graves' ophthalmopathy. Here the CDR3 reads CSVLLVGNEQFF. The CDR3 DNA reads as TGCAGCGTCCTCCTAGTTGGCAATGAGCAGTTCTTC.